Listed below are T cell receptor beta chains from one sample, sequenced in a study of blood T cell repertoires in COVID-19. Sequencing used immunoSEQ multiplex PCR; TCRdb keeps in-frame clones, though not all of them. The sample lists around 200,000 clones; about four fifths were seen once. The sequencing input was peripheral blood. The receptors come from a human donor with acute or convalescent COVID-19. The donor label of this sample is uncertain. Each CDR3 is given with its conserved first and last residue. The order of the fields is D gene, J gene, V gene, clone size, CDR3 DNA, CDR3 protein. The D gene is left open where the match is weak. Not all rows give a size; the values are once, few, many and, for expanded clones, a class.

>TRBD1|TRBJ1-5|TRBV11-2|-
TGTGCCAGCACATTGGGACAGCATCAGCCCCAGCATTTT
CASTLGQHQPQHF
>TRBD2|TRBJ2-3|TRBV4-2|-
TGTGCCAGCAGCCAACGACTAGCGGGAGAGGTGGATACGCAGTATTTT
CASSQRLAGEVDTQYF
>TRBD2|TRBJ2-7|TRBV2|-
TGTGCCAGCAGATCTAGCGGGAGTACCTACGAGCAGTACTTC
CASRSSGSTYEQYF
>-|TRBJ2-1|TRBV12-2|once
TGTGCAAGTCGCTTAGGCCGGGACTCCTACAATGAGCAGTTCTTC
CASRLGRDSYNEQFF
>-|TRBJ1-1|TRBV5-1|few
TGCGCCAGCAGCTTGGAGGCCACAGGCACTGAAGCTTTCTTT
CASSLEATGTEAFF
>-|TRBJ1-5|TRBV10-3|-
TGTGCCATCAGTGGGGGAGGGCAGGGCAATCAGCCCCAGCATTTT
CAISGGGQGNQPQHF
>-|TRBJ2-5|TRBV5-6|-
TGTGCCAGCAGCTTGGGTCTGCGAGAGACCCAGTACTTC
CASSLGLRETQYF
>TRBD1|TRBJ1-6|TRBV2|few
TGTGCCAGCAGTAGGACAGGGGAAAAGGCACCCCTCCACTTT
CASSRTGEKAPLHF
>-|TRBJ2-7|TRBV12-3/TRBV12-4|-
TGTGCCAGCAGTTTAGTCTACCGCGAGCAGTACTTC
CASSLVYREQYF
>TRBD2|TRBJ2-3|TRBV7-3|once
TGTGCCAGCAGCTCGCAAGGACTAGTCTCCGATACGCAGTATTTT
CASSSQGLVSDTQYF
>TRBD1|TRBJ2-7|TRBV7-8|-
TGTGCCAGCAGCTTAGATTCCGGGACAGCTAATTCCTACGAGCAGTACTTC
CASSLDSGTANSYEQYF
>TRBD1|TRBJ2-3|TRBV7-9|-
TGTGCCAGCAGCTCGGGACAGGGGGTTTTAAATACGCAGTATTTT
CASSSGQGVLNTQYF
>-|TRBJ1-5|TRBV6-5|-
TGTGCCAGCACCCGGGAGGGCTATAGCAATCAGCCCCAGCATTTT
CASTREGYSNQPQHF
>TRBD1|TRBJ2-7|TRBV2|-
TGTGCCAGTAGGGACAGGGGCAAATACGAGCAGTACTTC
CASRDRGKYEQYF
>TRBD1|TRBJ2-5|TRBV6-1|-
TGTGCCAGCAGTGCCCGTCTGACAGGGGGTTTTTGGGAGACCCAGTACTTC
CASSARLTGGFWETQYF
>TRBD2|TRBJ2-7|TRBV28|once
TGTGCCAGCAGTTTACTAGCGGGGGGTTTCGGGCAGTACTTC
CASSLLAGGFGQYF
>TRBD1|TRBJ2-7|TRBV30|-
TGTGCCTGGAGTGTGTGGGACAGGGTGAGCGAGCAGTACTTC
CAWSVWDRVSEQYF
>-|TRBJ2-3|TRBV11-3|few
TGTGCCAGCAGTCGCGGGGGCGACACAGATACGCAGTATTTT
CASSRGGDTDTQYF
>TRBD1|TRBJ2-7|TRBV20-1|-
TGCAGTGCGAGTGGGACAGCCAGCTCCTACGAGCAGTACTTC
CSASGTASSYEQYF
>-|TRBJ2-7|TRBV18|-
TGTGCCAGCTCACCAGGCGGCGGTCTCTACGAGCAGTACTTC
CASSPGGGLYEQYF
>TRBD1|TRBJ1-4|TRBV7-8|-
TGTGCCAGCAGCCTGGGACAGGGGAAAGAAAAACTGTTTTTT
CASSLGQGKEKLFF
>TRBD1|TRBJ1-1|TRBV4-1|-
TGCGCCAGCAGCCAAACAGGGACAGGCGGTGAAGCTTTCTTT
CASSQTGTGGEAFF
>TRBD1|TRBJ2-2|TRBV7-3|-
TGTGCCGACAATCCGGGACAGGGGAACACCGGGGAGCTGTTTTTT
CADNPGQGNTGELFF
>-|TRBJ1-1|TRBV6-5|-
TGTGCCAGCATGGAGGGAACACAAAGGAACACTGAAGCTTTCTTT
CASMEGTQRNTEAFF
>-|TRBJ1-2|TRBV5-1|-
TGCGCCAGCAGCTTCGCGAAGGGAGCACCCTATGGCTACACCTTC
CASSFAKGAPYGYTF
>-|TRBJ2-3|TRBV10-2|-
TGCGCCAGCAGTGAGAGGAGAGATACGCAGTATTTT
CASSERRDTQYF
>-|TRBJ1-6|TRBV27|-
TGTGCCAGCAGCGCACTCCAGGGTCTGAATAATTCACCCCTCCACTTT
CASSALQGLNNSPLHF
>-|TRBJ1-6|TRBV5-6|-
TGTGCCAGCAGCTCGGACACATCGAACTCACCCCTCCACTTT
CASSSDTSNSPLHF
>-|TRBJ2-3|TRBV30|-
TGTAGTCTAGGACTACACGGGGCAGATACGCAGTATTTT
CSLGLHGADTQYF
>TRBD1|TRBJ1-2|TRBV5-1|-
TGCGCCAGCAGCTTGCCGCGGGACAGAATTAACTATGGCTACACCTTC
CASSLPRDRINYGYTF